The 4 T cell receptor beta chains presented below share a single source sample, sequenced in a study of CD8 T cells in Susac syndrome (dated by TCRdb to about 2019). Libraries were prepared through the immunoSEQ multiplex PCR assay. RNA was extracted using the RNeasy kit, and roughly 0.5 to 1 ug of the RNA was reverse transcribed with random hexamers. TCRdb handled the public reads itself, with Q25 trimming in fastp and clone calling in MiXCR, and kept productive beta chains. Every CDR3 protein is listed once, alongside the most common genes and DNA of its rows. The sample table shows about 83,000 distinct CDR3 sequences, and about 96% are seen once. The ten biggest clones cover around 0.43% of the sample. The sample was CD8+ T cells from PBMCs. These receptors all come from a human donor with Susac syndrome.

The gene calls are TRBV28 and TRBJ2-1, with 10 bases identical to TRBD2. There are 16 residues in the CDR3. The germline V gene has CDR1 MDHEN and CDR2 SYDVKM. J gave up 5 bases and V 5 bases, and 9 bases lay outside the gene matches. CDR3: CASSRLAGGVNNEQFF. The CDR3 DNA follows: TGTGCCAGCAGTCGTTTAGCGGGGGGTGTCAACAATGAGCAGTTCTTC.

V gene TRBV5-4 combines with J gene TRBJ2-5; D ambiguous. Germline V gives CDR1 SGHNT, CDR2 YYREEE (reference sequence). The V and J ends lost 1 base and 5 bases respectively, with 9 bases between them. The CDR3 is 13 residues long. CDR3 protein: CASSLNPGETQYF. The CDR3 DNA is TGTGCCAGCAGCTTGAACCCAGGCGAGACCCAGTACTTC.

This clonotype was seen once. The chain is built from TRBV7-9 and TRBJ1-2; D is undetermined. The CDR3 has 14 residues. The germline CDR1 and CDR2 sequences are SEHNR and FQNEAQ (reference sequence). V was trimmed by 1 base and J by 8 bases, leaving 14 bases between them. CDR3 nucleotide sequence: TGTGCCAGCAGCTTAGTGGTTGTGGCGGAGGGCTACACCTTC. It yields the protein CASSLVVVAEGYTF.

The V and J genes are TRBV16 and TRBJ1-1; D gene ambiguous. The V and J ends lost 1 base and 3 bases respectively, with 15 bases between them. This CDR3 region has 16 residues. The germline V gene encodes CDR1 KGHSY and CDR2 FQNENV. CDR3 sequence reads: CASSQYGAGGHTEAFF. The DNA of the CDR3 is TGTGCCAGCAGCCAATATGGCGCTGGAGGTCACACTGAAGCTTTCTTT.